A selection of T cell receptor beta chains follows, all from one sample in a study of blood T cells in healthy people across ages. TCRdb fed the 5' RACE reads into MiXCR, producing one record per CDR3 protein. The sample lists approximately 800,000 distinct CDR3 sequences, around 25% seen once, with 3% to 4% in the top ten. These data are also associated with another study on T cells of mothers and their children.

Input material: blood. The receptor source for this set is a boy younger than 18 in good health. CDR3s include the opening cysteine and the closing phenylalanine or tryptophan. A D gene is named only where the DNA matches it firmly. Rows give clone size only sometimes, using once, few, many, or a class for an expanded clone.

J,size,D,V,DNA,CDR3
TRBJ2-5,few,-,TRBV12-3/TRBV12-4,TGTGCCAGCAGTTTTTGGCCGGGCTCAGAGACCCAGTACTTC,CASSFWPGSETQYF
TRBJ2-1,few,-,TRBV7-9,TGTGCCAGCAGCCCCAGTGTTGAGCAGTTCTTC,CASSPSVEQFF
TRBJ2-7,many,TRBD1,TRBV24-1,TGTGCCACCAGTGATCCCGACAGGGGCGAGCAGTACTTC,CATSDPDRGEQYF
TRBJ2-5,few,TRBD2,TRBV15,TGTGCCACGGGCCCCGGGGCTAGCGGGTTCCTCGGGGAGACCCAGTACTTC,CATGPGASGFLGETQYF
TRBJ2-4,-,-,TRBV20-1,TGCAGTGCTAGAGATCCGGCAGGGTACAAAAACATTCAGTACTTC,CSARDPAGYKNIQYF
TRBJ2-7,once,-,TRBV7-9,TGTGCCAGCAGCTCGTCGGGTGTCTCCTACGAGCAGTACTTC,CASSSSGVSYEQYF
TRBJ2-7,few,TRBD2,TRBV28,TGTGCCAGCAGTTCGGCTAGCGGTCTCTACGAGCAGTACTTC,CASSSASGLYEQYF
TRBJ2-7,few,TRBD1,TRBV28,TGTGCCAGCAGTCCCATGGGGACAGGAGCCTGCGAGCAGTACTTC,CASSPMGTGACEQYF
TRBJ2-7,-,TRBD2,TRBV3-1,TGTGCCAGCAGCCAAGGGCCCCCGGGAGGCTCCGAGCAGTACTTC,CASSQGPPGGSEQYF
TRBJ2-1,-,TRBD2,TRBV5-4,TGTGCCAGCAGCGCAACTAGCGGGAGAGGAAATGAGCAGTTCTTC,CASSATSGRGNEQFF
TRBJ2-7,-,-,TRBV3-1,TGTGCCAGCAGCCAAGATAACGGAGGTGAGCAGTACTTC,CASSQDNGGEQYF
TRBJ1-6,-,TRBD1,TRBV14,TGTGCCAGCAGCCGTGTGACAGGGAATAATTCACCCCTCCACTTT,CASSRVTGNNSPLHF
TRBJ2-1,-,-,TRBV7-3,TGTGCCAGCAGCTTTTCCGCCTTGAATGAGCAGTTCTTC,CASSFSALNEQFF
TRBJ1-2,-,-,TRBV2,TGTGCCAGCAGTGAACGTTCCTATGGCTACACCTTC,CASSERSYGYTF
TRBJ2-1,-,-,TRBV11-3,TGTGCCAGCAGCTTAGTAGCCCATGAGCAGTTCTTC,CASSLVAHEQFF
TRBJ1-2,-,-,TRBV5-1,TGCGCCAGCAGCACAGGACGGCAGGGGAGTAGCTATGGCTACACCTTC,CASSTGRQGSSYGYTF
TRBJ1-4,few,-,TRBV7-2,TGTGCCAGCAGCTTAGTCCCATTAAGTTCCGGTAATGAAAAACTGTTTTTT,CASSLVPLSSGNEKLFF
TRBJ2-5,-,-,TRBV5-6,TGTGCCAGCAGGCTTGGGAGGACACCCGACCAAGAGACCCAGTACTTC,CASRLGRTPDQETQYF
TRBJ2-5,-,-,TRBV7-2,TGTGCCAGCAGCTTAGGGAACGATCCGGGGGAGACCCAGTACTTC,CASSLGNDPGETQYF
TRBJ1-2,-,-,TRBV6-2/TRBV6-3,TGTGCCAGCAGTTACTTTGTAGTAGGATCCTATGGCTACACCTTC,CASSYFVVGSYGYTF
TRBJ1-2,-,-,TRBV20-1,TGCAGTGCTAGAGATCTGCAGATGGGGTATGGCTACACCTTC,CSARDLQMGYGYTF
TRBJ2-2,-,-,TRBV2,TGTGCCAGCAGTGAAATCGTCCCCATGAGCACCGGGGAGCTGTTTTTT,CASSEIVPMSTGELFF
TRBJ1-4,-,-,TRBV4-3,TGCGCCAGCAGCCAAGATCTGATGCTGACTGAAAAACTGTTTTTT,CASSQDLMLTEKLFF
TRBJ2-1,-,-,TRBV24-1,TGTGCCACCAGTGCCTTTGGGAAGGGGGGATACAATGAGCAGTTCTTC,CATSAFGKGGYNEQFF
TRBJ2-7,-,TRBD2,TRBV7-2,TGCGCCAGCAGCTTAAGTGGGACTAGTTTCTACGAGCAGTACTTC,CASSLSGTSFYEQYF
TRBJ2-3,few,-,TRBV20-1,TGCAGTGCTAGAGATGGAAGGGATCCGACAGATACGCAGTATTTT,CSARDGRDPTDTQYF
TRBJ1-6,-,-,TRBV27,TGTGCCAGCAGTTTGGGCCTCGGGGCGGCTAATTCACCCCTCCACTTT,CASSLGLGAANSPLHF
TRBJ2-3,-,-,TRBV4-1,TGCGCCAGCAGCCAAGATAGTGCTGCGACTAGCACAGATACGCAGTATTTT,CASSQDSAATSTDTQYF
TRBJ1-1,-,-,TRBV5-1,TGCGCCAGCAGCATTGGAGTACCGGCCCGGAACACTGAAGCTTTCTTT,CASSIGVPARNTEAFF
TRBJ1-1,few,-,TRBV7-9,TGTGCCAGCAGCTCGAGCGGGGGGAACACTGAAGCTTTCTTT,CASSSSGGNTEAFF
TRBJ2-1,few,-,TRBV20-1,TGCAGTGCTAGTTCCTCAAGGGGAGACAATGAGCCCTTCTTC,CSASSSRGDNEPFF
TRBJ2-1,few,-,TRBV7-9,TGTGCCAGCAGCTTTCCGCTAGCGTATGAGCAGTTCTTC,CASSFPLAYEQFF
TRBJ2-3,few,TRBD1,TRBV12-3/TRBV12-4,TGTGCCAGCAACGGACAGGGGGAGGATACGCAGTATTTT,CASNGQGEDTQYF
TRBJ1-2,few,TRBD1,TRBV11-2,TGTGCCAGCAGCTCAATCCAGGGGGCTCCTTACTATGGCTACACCTTC,CASSSIQGAPYYGYTF
TRBJ1-2,few,-,TRBV27,TGTGCCAGCAGTTTAAAAATTCAGAGCTTCTATGGCTACACCTTC,CASSLKIQSFYGYTF
TRBJ1-3,-,-,TRBV7-2,TGTGCCAGCAGCACCGACTTGGGCACCATATATTTT,CASSTDLGTIYF
TRBJ2-5,few,TRBD1,TRBV4-2,TGTGCCAGCAGCCGCGACGGGACAGCAGAGACCCAGTACTTC,CASSRDGTAETQYF
TRBJ2-7,-,TRBD2,TRBV7-2,TGTGCCAGCAGCTTTAGCGGGAATCAGGGCTACGAGCAGTACTTC,CASSFSGNQGYEQYF
TRBJ2-7,few,-,TRBV6-6,TGTGCCAGCAGTTACTACAGAACCTACGAGCAGTACTTC,CASSYYRTYEQYF